These 8 T cell receptor beta chains were all obtained from the same sample, sequenced in a study of T-cell memory formation after mild COVID-19. In TCRdb, the 5' RACE reads were re-called with MiXCR into one record per CDR3 protein. Of fewer than 350,000 distinct CDR3 sequences listed, roughly an eighth are singletons. The sequenced sample was PBMCs or a T cell subset sorted from them (not recorded which). Receptors were obtained from a man between 18 and 29 years old who had mild COVID-19 (a few samples of this study predate the infection). Cell type and time point are not known.

Only a few counts were recorded for this clonotype. The chain employs TRBV12-3 or TRBV12-4 and TRBJ1-2; D not resolved. The CDR3 length is 12 residues. Trimming removed 1 base at V and 6 bases at J, with 6 bases between. CDR3 loop: CASSLGIHGYTF. The CDR3, as DNA: TGTGCCAGCAGTTTAGGGATTCATGGCTACACCTTC.

This clonotype showed up just a few times. The chain couples TRBV4-1 to TRBJ2-2; D remains ambiguous. Per the germline V gene, CDR1 is MGHRA and CDR2 is YSYEKL. The CDR3 length is 18 residues. V dropped 3 bases and J dropped 2 bases, with 19 bases sitting between them. The CDR3 DNA reads TGCGCCAGCAGCCAGTCCCGTATGAGGACGCTTAACACCGGGGAGCTGTTTTTT. This gives the protein CASSQSRMRTLNTGELFF.

This clonotype was observed a handful of times. The chain joins TRBV10-2 to TRBJ2-1, with 9 bases lining up with TRBD2. The CDR3 is 15 amino acids. J gave up 12 bases and V 7 bases, and 16 bases lay outside the gene matches. Germline CDR1 WSHSY, CDR2 SAAADI. The DNA for the CDR3 is TGCGCCAGCAACAGAGGAACAGAAGCGGGGGGTAGGCAGTTCTTC. The encoded protein is CASNRGTEAGGRQFF.

The chain couples TRBV12-3 or TRBV12-4 to TRBJ1-3; D might be TRBD1 (5 bases). V shed 6 bases and J shed 2 bases, with 14 bases lying between them. This CDR3 spans 15 amino acids. The CDR3 DNA follows: TGTGCCAGCAGCTCACCTCAGGGAACTGGAAACACCATATATTTT. This translates into CASSSPQGTGNTIYF.

The V and J genes are TRBV6-2 or TRBV6-3 and TRBJ1-5; D gene unclear. Trimming removed 2 bases at V and 9 bases at J, with 8 bases between. Germline V lookup: CDR1 MNHEY, CDR2 SVGEGT. The CDR3 runs to 12 residues. CDR3 amino acids: CASSYKGSPQHF. CDR3 DNA sequence: TGTGCCAGCAGTTACAAGGGATCGCCCCAGCATTTT.

The chain carries TRBV5-1 and TRBJ1-6; possible D gene TRBD1, 6 bases. Trimming removed 4 bases from V and 7 bases from J, with 18 bases in between. The CDR3 spans 16 residues. Germline assignment: CDR1 SGHRS and CDR2 YFSETQ. As DNA, the CDR3 is TGCGCCAGCAGCCCGGCGGCAAGGCAGGGGAATTCACCCCTCCACTTT. It specifies CASSPAARQGNSPLHF.

This clonotype was counted a few times. The genes are TRBV7-2 and TRBJ2-5; unclear D gene. CDR1 SGHTA and CDR2 FQGNSA come from the germline V gene. Trimming removed 7 bases from V and 3 bases from J, with 15 bases in between. The CDR3 is made up of 14 amino acids. The CDR3 bases are TGTGCCAGCAACCTAATAGGGCCAGAAGAGACCCAGTACTTC. Translation gives CASNLIGPEETQYF.

This clonotype is labeled medium-sized (0.01 to 0.1%). The chain uses TRBV7-2 and TRBJ2-5; 13 nucleotides line up with TRBD2. The CDR3 loop spans 17 amino acids. V gave up 1 base and J gave up 2 bases; unmatched junction bases: 4. CDR1 and CDR2 from the germline V gene are SGHTA and FQGNSA. The CDR3 sequence is CASSLVGLAGNQETQYF. The CDR3 bases are TGTGCCAGCAGCTTAGTGGGACTAGCGGGGAATCAAGAGACCCAGTACTTC.